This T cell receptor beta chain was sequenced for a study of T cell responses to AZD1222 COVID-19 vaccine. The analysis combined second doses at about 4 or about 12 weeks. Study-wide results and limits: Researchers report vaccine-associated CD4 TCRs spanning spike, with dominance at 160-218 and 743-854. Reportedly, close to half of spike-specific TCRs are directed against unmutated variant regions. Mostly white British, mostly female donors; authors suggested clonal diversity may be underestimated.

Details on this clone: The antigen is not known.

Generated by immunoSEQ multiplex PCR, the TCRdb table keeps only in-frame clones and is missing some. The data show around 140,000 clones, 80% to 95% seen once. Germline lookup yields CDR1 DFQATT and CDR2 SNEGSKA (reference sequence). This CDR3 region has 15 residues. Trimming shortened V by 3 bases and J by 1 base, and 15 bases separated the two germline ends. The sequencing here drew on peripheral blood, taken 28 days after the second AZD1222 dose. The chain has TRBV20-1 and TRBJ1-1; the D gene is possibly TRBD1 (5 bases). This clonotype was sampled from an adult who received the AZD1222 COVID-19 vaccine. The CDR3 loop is CSASNAGRGNTEAFF. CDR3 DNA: TGCAGTGCTAGTAATGCGGGACGAGGGAACACTGAAGCTTTCTTT.